This T cell receptor (beta chain) was retrieved from a study of blood T cell repertoires in COVID-19. Here immunoSEQ multiplex PCR was the method, and the copy in TCRdb shows in-frame clones only, minus some. Altogether 150,000 to 200,000 clones are present, 83% being singletons, with the ten largest covering around a fifth. The V segment lost 6 bases and the J segment 6 bases; nucleotides outside the gene matches: 9. The CDR3 totals 15 residues. The germline CDR1 and CDR2 sequences are MDHEN and SYDVKM. J is TRBJ1-2 and V is TRBV28; 11 nucleotides match TRBD1. Sequencing was performed on peripheral blood. The clonotype originates from a woman aged 70 to 79 who had recovered from COVID-19. The CDR3 DNA sequence: TGTGCCAGCAGCTACACCCGGGACAGGGGGGATGGCTACACCTTC. As protein: CASSYTRDRGDGYTF.